The 10 T cell receptor beta chains reported below all come from one sample, sequenced in a study of OX40 agonist ivuxolimab in advanced cancers. Produced via immunoSEQ multiplex PCR; TCRdb's table is partial and in-frame only. Of 150,000 to 170,000 clones detected, 94% appear once; the ten largest clones hold about 0.3%. The sample consisted of CD4+ or CD8+ T cells sorted from blood, taken in a trial of the OX40 agonist ivuxolimab. These receptors were obtained from an adult with an advanced solid tumor such as melanoma, head and neck, liver or kidney cancer.

This rearrangement joins TRBV6-1 to TRBJ2-5, with 9 bases that match TRBD1. The J call could be wrong; TRBJ2-7 is a better fit for the DNA end. The CDR3 consists of 14 residues. CDR1 and CDR2 from the germline V gene are MNHNS and SASEGT. The CDR3 nucleotides read TGTGCCAGCAGTACAACAACAGGGGGCCTCGAGCAGTACTTC. It encodes CASSTTTGGLEQYF.

The gene calls are TRBV2 and TRBJ2-3; D is possibly TRBD1 or TRBD2 (6 bases each). The CDR3 length is 13 residues. Germline-derived CDR1 and CDR2 are SNHLY and FYNNEI. V lost 8 bases, J lost 0 bases, and 9 bases lay in between. The CDR3: CASGGQSTDTQYF. The CDR3, as DNA: TGTGCCAGCGGGGGGCAAAGCACAGATACGCAGTATTTT.

V is TRBV5-4 and J is TRBJ1-1, with TRBD1 as a possible D gene (5 bases). Germline lookup yields CDR1 SGHNT and CDR2 YYREEE (reference sequence). The V gene lost 0 bases and the J gene lost 0 bases, with 12 bases spanning the gap. The CDR3 runs 16 residues. For the CDR3, the DNA is TGTGCCAGCAGCTTGGTGGGAGGGACTATGAACACTGAAGCTTTCTTT. Its translation is CASSLVGGTMNTEAFF. The full variable domain, rest sourced from reference TRBV5-4 and TRBJ1-1, is ETGVTQSPTHLIKTRGQQVTLRCSSQSGHNTVSWYQQALGQGPQFIFQYYREEENGRGNFPPRFSGLQFPNYSSELNVNALELDDSALYLCASSLVGGTMNTEAFFGQGTRLTVV.

This chain joins TRBV7-6 and TRBJ1-1; D is undetermined. The CDR3 spans 14 residues. V dropped 5 bases and J dropped 2 bases, with 12 bases sitting between them. Germline V gene sequence: CDR1 SGHVS, CDR2 FNYEAQ. The CDR3 loop is CASSPRYPNTEAFF. DNA of the CDR3: TGTGCCAGCAGCCCCCGCTACCCAAACACTGAAGCTTTCTTT.

V gene TRBV7-2 combines with J gene TRBJ2-1, with a possible D match to TRBD2 (5 bases). Germline CDR1 reads SGHTA; CDR2 reads FQGNSA. V was clipped by 2 bases and J by 3 bases, with 11 bases between them. This CDR3 has 15 amino acids. The CDR3 protein is CASSLSGISYNEQFF. CDR3 bases: TGTGCCAGCAGCTTATCGGGGATCAGCTACAATGAGCAGTTCTTC.

The CDR3: CASSMYWAGTEAFF. The DNA of the CDR3 is TGTGCCAGCAGTATGTATTGGGCAGGTACTGAAGCTTTCTTT. The rearrangement joins TRBV2 to TRBJ1-1; D is uncertain. Looked up from germline, CDR1 is SNHLY and CDR2 is FYNNEI. The CDR3 is 14 residues long. V dropped 5 bases and J dropped 5 bases, with 15 bases sitting between them.

The genes are TRBV6-5 and TRBJ2-7; tentative D call: TRBD1 (6 bases). This CDR3 comprises 15 residues. Germline lookup yields CDR1 MNHEY and CDR2 SVGAGI. Trimming shortened V by 0 bases and J by 7 bases, and 16 bases separated the two germline ends. The CDR3 protein is CASSYSIETGHEQYF. For the CDR3, the DNA is TGTGCCAGCAGTTACTCGATCGAAACAGGGCATGAGCAGTACTTC.

This chain joins TRBV2 and TRBJ2-7, with 8 bases lining up with TRBD2. The germline gives CDR1 SNHLY, CDR2 FYNNEI. The trim removed 5 bases at V and 6 bases at J, leaving 12 bases unmatched. The CDR3 runs to 15 residues. The CDR3 DNA follows: TGTGCCAGCAGTCTGGAGGCGGGAGGTACGGTCGAGCAGTACTTC. Translation gives CASSLEAGGTVEQYF.

V and J are TRBV10-3 and TRBJ1-1; TRBD1 is a possible D gene (5 bases). Germline-derived CDR1 and CDR2 are ENHRY and SYGVKD. V shed 7 bases and J shed 2 bases, with 14 bases lying between them. CDR3 length: 14 amino acids. The CDR3 loop is CAINPGPRNTEAFF. The CDR3 DNA sequence: TGTGCCATCAACCCGGGACCGAGAAACACTGAAGCTTTCTTT.

V gene TRBV6-6 combines with J gene TRBJ2-7; perhaps TRBD2 as D (5 bases). This CDR3 spans 13 amino acids. The V end was cut by 0 bases, the J end by 4 bases, with 7 bases between. Germline CDR1 reads MNHNY; CDR2 reads SVGAGI (reference sequence). The CDR3 reads CASSYSGLYEQYF. The CDR3 DNA follows: TGTGCCAGCAGTTACTCCGGACTGTACGAGCAGTACTTC.